This TCR beta chain appears in the sequencing data of a study of radiotherapy plus CTLA-4 blockade in lung cancer (dated by TCRdb to about 2018). For context, the study as a whole: Objective responses were observed in approximately 17% of enrolled patients, and disease control was achieved in less than 40%. Study-wide conclusions, independent of this receptor: The strongest predictors of response were reported to be early dynamic shifts in blood T cell clones along with a rise in serum interferon-beta following radiation. After treatment with radiotherapy and ipilimumab, TCR clones that came from tumors expanded in the peripheral blood.

The library relied on the immunoSEQ multiplex PCR assay. Here the immuneACCESS table is served through TCRdb, limited to in-frame sequences with V and J called. Missing clones are a known gap in these copies; in checked studies unresolved V genes cover under half, and the rest lacks a known reason. Within this sample are over 100,000 clones, with 90% of them counted one time only. Just under 7% of the sample lies in the top ten. The CDR1 and CDR2 encoded by the germline V gene are KGHSH and LQKENI. Inclusive of the bounding cysteine and phenylalanine, the CDR3 is 14 residues long. The only DNA kept is the CDR3, 42 bases in frame from the first base. V gives up 10 bases and J gives up 6 bases, and the segment between their germline ends measures 21 bases. Comment on this clone: The antigen it recognizes is unknown. No much larger clone exists at a distance of one base, and base qualities are not known.

Focal radiation therapy combined with CTLA-4 blockade (ipilimumab) was tested in patients with chemo-refractory metastatic non-small-cell lung cancer. The chain is assembled from TRBV18 and TRBJ1-1; D gene: possibly TRBD1, on 5 matching bases. This receptor was identified in a human donor with non-small cell lung cancer that progressed on radiotherapy plus ipilimumab. The specimen was peripheral blood, collected from a patient treated with radiotherapy plus ipilimumab. The CDR3 reads as follows: CATANQGVGAEAFF. The DNA sequence reads TGTGCCACCGCCAACCAGGGTGTAGGCGCTGAAGCTTTCTTT.